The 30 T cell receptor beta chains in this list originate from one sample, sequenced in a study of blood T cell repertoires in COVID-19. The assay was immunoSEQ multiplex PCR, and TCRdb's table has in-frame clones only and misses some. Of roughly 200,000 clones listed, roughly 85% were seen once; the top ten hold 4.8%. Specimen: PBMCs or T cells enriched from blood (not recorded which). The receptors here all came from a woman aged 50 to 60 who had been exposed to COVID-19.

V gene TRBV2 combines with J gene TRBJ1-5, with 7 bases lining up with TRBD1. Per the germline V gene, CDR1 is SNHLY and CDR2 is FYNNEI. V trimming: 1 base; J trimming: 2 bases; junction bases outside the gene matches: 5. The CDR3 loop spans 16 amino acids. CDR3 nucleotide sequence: TGTGCCAGCAGTGAAGTTTTCGGGACAGGCAATCAGCCCCAGCATTTT. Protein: CASSEVFGTGNQPQHF.

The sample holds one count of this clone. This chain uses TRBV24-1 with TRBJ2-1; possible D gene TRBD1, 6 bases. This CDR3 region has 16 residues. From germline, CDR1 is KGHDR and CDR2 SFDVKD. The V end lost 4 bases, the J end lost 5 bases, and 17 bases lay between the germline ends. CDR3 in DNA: TGTGCCACCAGTGACCAAACACAGGGAGTGGACAATGAGCAGTTCTTC. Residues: CATSDQTQGVDNEQFF.

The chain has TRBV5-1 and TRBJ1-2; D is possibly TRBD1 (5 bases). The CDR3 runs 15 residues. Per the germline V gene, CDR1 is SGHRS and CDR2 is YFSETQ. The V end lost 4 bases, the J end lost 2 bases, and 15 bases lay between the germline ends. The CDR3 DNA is TGCGCCAGCAGCCTTTACCCGGGGGAGAACTATGGCTACACCTTC. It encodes CASSLYPGENYGYTF.

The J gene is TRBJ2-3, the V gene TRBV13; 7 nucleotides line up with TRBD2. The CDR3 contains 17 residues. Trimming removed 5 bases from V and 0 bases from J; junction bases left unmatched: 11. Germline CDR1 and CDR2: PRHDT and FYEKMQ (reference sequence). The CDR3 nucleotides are TGTGCCAGCAGCCTAGTCGGATTGGGGGGGAGCACAGATACGCAGTATTTT. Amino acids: CASSLVGLGGSTDTQYF.

CDR3 region: CASSPGVGYGYTF. Here the CDR3 DNA reads TGTGCCAGCAGTCCGGGAGTTGGCTATGGCTACACCTTC. The chain joins TRBV12-3 or TRBV12-4 to TRBJ1-2; D gene ambiguous. Trimming took off 5 bases at V and 4 bases at J, with 11 bases between the two ends. The CDR3 spans 13 residues.

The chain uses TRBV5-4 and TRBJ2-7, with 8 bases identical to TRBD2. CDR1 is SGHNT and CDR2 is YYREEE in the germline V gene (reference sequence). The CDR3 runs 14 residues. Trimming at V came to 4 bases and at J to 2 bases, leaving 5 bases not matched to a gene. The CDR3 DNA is TGTGCCAGCAGCGCGGGGGGAAAGACCTACGAGCAGTACTTC. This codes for CASSAGGKTYEQYF.

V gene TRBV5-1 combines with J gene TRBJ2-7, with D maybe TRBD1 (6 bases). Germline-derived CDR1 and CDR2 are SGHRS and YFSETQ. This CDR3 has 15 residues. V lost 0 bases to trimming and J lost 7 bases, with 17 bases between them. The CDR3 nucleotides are TGCGCCAGCAGCTTGGTGGGGGCTGGCACTAGGGAGCAGTACTTC. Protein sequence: CASSLVGAGTREQYF.

The CDR3 nucleotides are TGTGCCAGTAGTATAGGAGGGGGTGGCCAGCCCCAGCATTTT. Residues: CASSIGGGGQPQHF. This chain joins TRBV19 and TRBJ1-5; tentatively, D is TRBD1 (6 bases). Trimming pared 1 base from V and 7 bases from J, leaving 11 bases between. This CDR3 has 14 residues. Looked up from germline, CDR1 is LNHDA and CDR2 is SQIVND (reference sequence).

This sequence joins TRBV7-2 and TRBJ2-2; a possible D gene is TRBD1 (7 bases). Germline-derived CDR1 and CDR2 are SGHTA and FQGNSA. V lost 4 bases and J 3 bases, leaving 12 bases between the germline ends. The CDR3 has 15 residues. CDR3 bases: TGTGCCAGCAGCTCGGTCAGGGGGGACACCGGGGAGCTGTTTTTT. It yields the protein CASSSVRGDTGELFF.

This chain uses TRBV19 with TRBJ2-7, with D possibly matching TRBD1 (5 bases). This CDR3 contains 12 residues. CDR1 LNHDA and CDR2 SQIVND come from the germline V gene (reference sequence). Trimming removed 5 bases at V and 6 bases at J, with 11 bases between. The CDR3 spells CASSPQRGEQYF. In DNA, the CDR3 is TGTGCCAGTAGTCCTCAAAGGGGCGAGCAGTACTTC.

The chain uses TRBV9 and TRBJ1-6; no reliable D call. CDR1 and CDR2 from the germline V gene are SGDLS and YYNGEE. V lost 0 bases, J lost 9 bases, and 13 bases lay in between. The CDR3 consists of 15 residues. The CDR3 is CASSVGGGLGSPLHF. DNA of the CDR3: TGTGCCAGCAGCGTAGGGGGAGGTTTAGGTTCACCCCTCCACTTT.

CDR3 nucleotides: TGTGCCACCAGCAGAGATAGGGCAGGGAATAACCTTAGAGGCTACACCTTC. Residues: CATSRDRAGNNLRGYTF. V is TRBV15 and J is TRBJ1-2; D is possibly TRBD1 (5 bases). Deletions cut 0 bases from V and 8 bases from J, with 22 bases between. This CDR3 contains 17 residues. Germline CDR1 LNHNV, CDR2 YYDKDF (reference sequence).

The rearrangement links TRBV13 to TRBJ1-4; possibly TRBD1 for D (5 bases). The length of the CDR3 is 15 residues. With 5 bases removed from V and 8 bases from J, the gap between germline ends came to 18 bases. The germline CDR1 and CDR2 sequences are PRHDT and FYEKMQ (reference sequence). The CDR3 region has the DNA TGTGCCAGCAGCACGGGCAGGGCGGTTGGGGAAAAACTGTTTTTT. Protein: CASSTGRAVGEKLFF.

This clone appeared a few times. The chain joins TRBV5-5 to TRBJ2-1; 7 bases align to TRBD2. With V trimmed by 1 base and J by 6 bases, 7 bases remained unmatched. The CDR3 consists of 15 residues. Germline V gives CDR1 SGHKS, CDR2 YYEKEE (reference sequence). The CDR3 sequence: CASSLMWGRVNEQFF. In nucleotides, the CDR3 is TGTGCCAGCAGCTTGATGTGGGGGAGGGTCAATGAGCAGTTCTTC.

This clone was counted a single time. The CDR3 here is CASSQDPSRVNQPQHF. As DNA, the CDR3 is TGCGCCAGCAGCCAAGATCCGAGCAGGGTCAATCAGCCCCAGCATTTT. V usage is TRBV4-1 and J usage is TRBJ1-5, with a possible D match to TRBD1 (5 bases). The germline V gene has CDR1 MGHRA and CDR2 YSYEKL. CDR3 size: 16 residues. The V and J ends lost 0 bases and 3 bases respectively, with 12 bases between them.

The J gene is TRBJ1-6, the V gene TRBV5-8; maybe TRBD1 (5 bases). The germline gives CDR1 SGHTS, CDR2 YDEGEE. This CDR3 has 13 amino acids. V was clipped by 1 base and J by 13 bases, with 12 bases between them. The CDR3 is CASSLHWGRPLHF. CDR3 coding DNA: TGTGCCAGCAGCTTGCATTGGGGGAGGCCCCTCCACTTT.

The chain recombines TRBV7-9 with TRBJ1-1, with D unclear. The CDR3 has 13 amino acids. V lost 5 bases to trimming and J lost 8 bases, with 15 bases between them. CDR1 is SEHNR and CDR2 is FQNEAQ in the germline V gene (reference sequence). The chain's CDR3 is CASSLDRGAEAFF. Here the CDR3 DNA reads TGTGCCAGCAGCCTAGACCGGGGAGCCGAAGCTTTCTTT.

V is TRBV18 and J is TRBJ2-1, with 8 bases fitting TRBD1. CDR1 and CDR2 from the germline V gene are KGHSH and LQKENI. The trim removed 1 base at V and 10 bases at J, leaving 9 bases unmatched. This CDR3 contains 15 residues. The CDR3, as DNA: TGTGCCAGCTCACCACAGGGACAGGTGACAGGGGAGCAGTTCTTC. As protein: CASSPQGQVTGEQFF. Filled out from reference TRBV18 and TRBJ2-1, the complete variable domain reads NAGVMQNPRHLVRRRGQEARLRCSPMKGHSHVYWYRQLPEEGLKFMVYLQKENIIDESGMPKERFSAEFPKEGPSILRIQQVVRGDSAAYFCASSPQGQVTGEQFFGPGTRLTVL.

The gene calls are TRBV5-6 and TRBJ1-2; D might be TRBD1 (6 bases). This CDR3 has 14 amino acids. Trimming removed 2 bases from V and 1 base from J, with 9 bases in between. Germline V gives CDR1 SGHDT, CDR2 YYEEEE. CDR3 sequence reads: CASSFGQINYGYTF. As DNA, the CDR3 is TGTGCCAGCAGCTTTGGACAGATTAACTATGGCTACACCTTC.

In DNA form, the CDR3 reads TGTGCCAGCAAAAAGAACAGCTATAATTCACCCCTCCACTTT. This encodes CASKKNSYNSPLHF. V and J are TRBV6-5 and TRBJ1-6, with no clear D. The CDR3 extends over 14 amino acids. CDR1 is MNHEY, CDR2 SVGAGI, per germline. The ends were cut back, 7 bases at V and 3 bases at J, with 10 bases in the middle.

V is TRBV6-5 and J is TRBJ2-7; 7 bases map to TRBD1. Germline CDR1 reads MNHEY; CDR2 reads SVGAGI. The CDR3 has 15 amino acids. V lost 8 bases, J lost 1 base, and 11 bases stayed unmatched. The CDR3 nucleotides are TGTGCCAGCCGAACCCCGGGGACAGCGTCCTACGAGCAGTACTTC. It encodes CASRTPGTASYEQYF.

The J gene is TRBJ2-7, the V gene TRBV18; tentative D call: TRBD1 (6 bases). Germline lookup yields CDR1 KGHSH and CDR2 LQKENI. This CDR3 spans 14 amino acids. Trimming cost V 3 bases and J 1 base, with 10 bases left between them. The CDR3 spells CASSPGARSYEQYF. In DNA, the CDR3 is TGTGCCAGCTCACCGGGGGCAAGGTCCTACGAGCAGTACTTC.

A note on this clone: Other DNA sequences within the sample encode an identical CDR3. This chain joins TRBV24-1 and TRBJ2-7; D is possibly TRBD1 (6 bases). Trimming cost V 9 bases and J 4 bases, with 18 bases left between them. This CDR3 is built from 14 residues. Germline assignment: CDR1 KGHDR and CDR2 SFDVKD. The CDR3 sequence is CATSATGKSYEQYF. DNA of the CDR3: TGTGCCACCTCGGCCACAGGGAAGTCTTACGAGCAGTACTTC.

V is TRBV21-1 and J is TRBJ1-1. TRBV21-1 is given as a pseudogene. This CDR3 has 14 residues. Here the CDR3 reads CAGWDSLEDTEAFF. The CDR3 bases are TGTGCCGGATGGGACTCTCTGGAGGACACTGAAGCTTTCTTT.

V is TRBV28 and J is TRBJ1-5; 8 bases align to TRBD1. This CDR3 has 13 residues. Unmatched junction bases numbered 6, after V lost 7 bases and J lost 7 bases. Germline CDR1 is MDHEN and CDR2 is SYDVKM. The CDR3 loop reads CASMSGGEQPQHF. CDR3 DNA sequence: TGTGCCAGCATGTCAGGGGGCGAGCAGCCCCAGCATTTT.

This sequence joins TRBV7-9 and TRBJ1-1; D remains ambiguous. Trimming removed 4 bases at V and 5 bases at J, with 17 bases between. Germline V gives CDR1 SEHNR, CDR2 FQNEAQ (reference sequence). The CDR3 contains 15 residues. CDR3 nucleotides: TGTGCCAGCAGCTCATGGAGGGAGGGAGGGACTGAAGCTTTCTTT. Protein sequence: CASSSWREGGTEAFF.

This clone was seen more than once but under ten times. The CDR3 DNA reads as TGTGCCTGGAGTGGAGGGCCCCAAATACGCAATCAGCCCCAGCATTTT. Its translation is CAWSGGPQIRNQPQHF. The chain uses TRBV30 and TRBJ1-5; D remains unclear. This CDR3 comprises 16 residues. Trimming removed 1 base at V and 2 bases at J, with 15 bases between. Germline V CDR1 and CDR2: GTSNPN, SVGIG (reference sequence).

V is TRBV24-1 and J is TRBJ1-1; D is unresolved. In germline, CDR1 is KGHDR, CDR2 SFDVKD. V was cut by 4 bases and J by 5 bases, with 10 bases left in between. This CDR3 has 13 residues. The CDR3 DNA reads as TGTGCCACCAGTGACCCACAGAGAACTGAAGCTTTCTTT. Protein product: CATSDPQRTEAFF.

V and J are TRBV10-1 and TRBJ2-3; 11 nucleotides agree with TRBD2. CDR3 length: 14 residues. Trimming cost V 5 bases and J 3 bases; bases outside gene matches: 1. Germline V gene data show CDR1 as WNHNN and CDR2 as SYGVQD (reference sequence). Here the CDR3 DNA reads TGCGCCAGCAGTCTAGCGGGGGGAACAGATACGCAGTATTTT. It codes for CASSLAGGTDTQYF.

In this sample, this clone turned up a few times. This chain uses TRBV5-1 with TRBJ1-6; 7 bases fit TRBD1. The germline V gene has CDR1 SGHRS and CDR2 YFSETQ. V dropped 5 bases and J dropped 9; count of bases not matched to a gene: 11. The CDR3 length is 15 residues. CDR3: CASSLEGQRSSPLHF. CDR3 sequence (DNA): TGCGCCAGCAGTCTGGAGGGACAGAGGAGTTCACCCCTCCACTTT.